This T cell receptor (beta chain) was found in a study of blood T cells in healthy people across ages. Study details: Per two T cells, template switching captured roughly one barcoded beta molecule.

It was with a sample-barcoded 5' primer and a J-beta primer mix that a second PCR of about 7 to 12 cycles was run. Any given sample supplied a minimum of 2.5 million CDR3-containing paired-end reads. TCRdb re-called the 5' RACE reads through MiXCR, storing one row per CDR3 protein. The sample consists of just under 900,000 distinct CDR3 sequences, about 28% of them appearing once. The germline V gene has CDR1 LNHDA and CDR2 SQIVND (reference sequence). V lost 3 bases, J lost 4 bases, and 4 bases stayed unmatched. CDR3 length equals 15 residues. This clonotype was recorded a few times. Sequencing was carried out using blood. The TCR originated in a woman of 80 years or more in good health. The chain couples TRBV19 to TRBJ2-1; TRBD2 agrees at 9 bases. Here the CDR3 DNA reads TGTGCCAGTAGTATGGAACTAGCGGGTTACAATGAGCAGTTCTTC. It codes for CASSMELAGYNEQFF.